The next 18 T cell receptor beta chains were all read from a single sample in a study of cytomegalovirus exposure and HLA in healthy donors (dated by TCRdb to 2016 to 2017). Library preparation used the immunoSEQ multiplex PCR assay. For the multiplex PCR, a mixture combining 60 forward primers for TCR Vbeta segments and 13 reverse primers for TCR Jbeta segments was used. Drawn from immuneACCESS, this table holds only the in-frame rearrangements with V and J called that TCRdb kept. Clones are partly lost; checked studies trace under half to an unresolved V gene and leave the rest unexplained. This sample lists some 65,000 clones; about 73% were detected once. The ten top clones hold 9.5% to 12% of the sample. Sequenced material: PBMCs. The receptors were sampled from a woman between 25 and 40 years old in good health and CMV-seronegative.

This clone was seen a handful of times. This chain uses TRBV5-1 with TRBJ2-7, with 9 bases lining up with TRBD1. Germline CDR1 SGHRS, CDR2 YFSETQ. J gave up 1 base and V 7 bases, and 6 bases lay outside the gene matches. The CDR3 extends over 14 amino acids. CDR3 protein: CASGRGQGSYEQYF. DNA for the CDR3: TGCGCCAGCGGGAGGGGACAGGGTTCCTACGAGCAGTACTTC. The whole variable domain, remainder taken from reference TRBV5-1 and TRBJ2-7, is KAGVTQTPRYLIKTRGQQVTLSCSPISGHRSVSWYQQTPGQGLQFLFEYFSETQRNKGNFPGRFSGRQFSNSRSEMNVSTLELGDSALYLCASGRGQGSYEQYFGPGTRLTVT.

This clone came up a few times. The rearrangement uses TRBV2 and TRBJ2-6; D possibly corresponds to TRBD1 (6 bases). Germline V gene sequence: CDR1 SNHLY, CDR2 FYNNEI. The CDR3 totals 17 residues. V lost 3 bases, J lost 7 bases, and 19 bases lay in between. CDR3 loop: CASSDITTGLRANVLTF. The CDR3 DNA reads as TGTGCCAGCAGTGATATAACTACAGGGTTGCGAGCCAACGTCCTGACTTTC.

V is TRBV7-9 and J is TRBJ2-1, with D possibly TRBD2 on 7 matching bases. The ends were cut back, 5 bases at V and 9 bases at J, with 14 bases in the middle. The CDR3 extends over 13 amino acids. Germline CDR1 reads SEHNR; CDR2 reads FQNEAQ (reference sequence). The chain's CDR3 is CASSGGAGVEQFF. In DNA form, the CDR3 reads TGTGCCAGCAGCGGGGGGGCCGGGGTTGAGCAGTTCTTC.

The chain couples TRBV30 to TRBJ1-6, with 7 bases lining up with TRBD1. CDR1 is GTSNPN and CDR2 is SVGIG in the germline V gene (reference sequence). J was trimmed by 9 bases and V by 6 bases; bases with no gene match: 11. CDR3 size: 14 residues. The CDR3 is CACLLGTEGSPLHF. CDR3 nucleotides: TGTGCCTGCCTCCTCGGGACAGAGGGTTCACCCCTCCACTTT.

In this sample, this clone turned up a few times. The V call is TRBV6-5, the J call TRBJ2-7, with D possibly being TRBD1 (6 bases). With 2 bases removed from V and 0 bases from J, the gap between germline ends came to 11 bases. The CDR3 has 15 residues. Germline V gene data show CDR1 as MNHEY and CDR2 as SVGAGI. CDR3 bases: TGTGCCAGCAGTTACGCAGGGGATAGCTCCTACGAGCAGTACTTC. This codes for CASSYAGDSSYEQYF.

This clone was detected only once. The V call is TRBV4-2, the J call TRBJ2-3; 8 bases agree with TRBD2. CDR1 is LGHNA and CDR2 is YNFKEQ in the germline V gene. This CDR3 is 16 amino acids long. Germline trimming cut 6 bases from V and 0 bases from J; bases unmatched to any gene: 8. CDR3 protein: CASSSRSGGSTDTQYF. The CDR3 nucleotides are TGTGCCAGCAGTTCCAGAAGCGGGGGTAGCACAGATACGCAGTATTTT.

There are a few counts of this clone. The CDR3 sequence: CASSLGQLHTGELFF. The CDR3 coding sequence is TGTGCCAGTAGTTTGGGACAGTTACACACCGGGGAGCTGTTTTTT. The chain carries TRBV19 and TRBJ2-2, with 7 bases lining up with TRBD1. The CDR3 loop spans 15 amino acids. Germline V gene data show CDR1 as LNHDA and CDR2 as SQIVND (reference sequence). Unmatched junction bases numbered 6, after V lost 5 bases and J lost 3 bases.

The genes are TRBV6-5 and TRBJ2-7; D is perhaps TRBD2 (6 bases). The CDR3 extends over 16 amino acids. V lost 4 bases to trimming and J lost 6 bases, with 22 bases between them. Germline assignment: CDR1 MNHEY and CDR2 SVGAGI. CDR3 in DNA: TGTGCCAGCAGTTCTCAAACCGGGACTCGAGGGCGCGAGCAGTACTTC. Its translation is CASSSQTGTRGREQYF.

A few counts support this clone. This rearrangement joins TRBV15 to TRBJ2-3; tentative D call: TRBD2 (6 bases). This CDR3 has 15 residues. Germline V lookup: CDR1 LNHNV, CDR2 YYDKDF (reference sequence). V was trimmed by 0 bases and J by 4 bases, leaving 11 bases between them. CDR3 bases: TGTGCCACCAGCAGAGATCAGGGAGGCCCAGATACGCAGTATTTT. It encodes CATSRDQGGPDTQYF. Complete variable domain (other parts from reference TRBV15 and TRBJ2-3): DAMVIQNPRYQVTQFGKPVTLSCSQTLNHNVMYWYQQKSSQAPKLLFHYYDKDFNNEADTPDNFQSRRPNTSFCFLDIRSPGLGDTAMYLCATSRDQGGPDTQYFGPGTRLTVL.

CDR3 coding DNA: TGTGCCTGGAGTATAGCGGGGACTCAAGAGACCCAGTACTTC. Its translation: CAWSIAGTQETQYF. V is TRBV30 and J is TRBJ2-5; 8 nucleotides match TRBD2. V shed 2 bases, J shed 2 bases, and the junction held 4 bases outside the gene matches. This CDR3 is 14 amino acids long. Looked up from germline, CDR1 is GTSNPN and CDR2 is SVGIG (reference sequence).

The genes are TRBV5-1 and TRBJ1-1; D ambiguous. CDR3 length: 15 amino acids. The ends were cut back, 1 base at V and 0 bases at J, with 10 bases in the middle. Germline V gives CDR1 SGHRS, CDR2 YFSETQ. CDR3 coding DNA: TGCGCCAGCAGCTTGTTGGGCCGCATGAACACTGAAGCTTTCTTT. It translates to CASSLLGRMNTEAFF.

The chain's CDR3 is CASSPRLADNNEQFF. DNA for the CDR3: TGTGCCAGCTCACCAAGACTAGCGGATAACAATGAGCAGTTCTTC. The chain joins TRBV18 to TRBJ2-1, with 9 nucleotides matching TRBD2. Germline lookup yields CDR1 KGHSH and CDR2 LQKENI. The CDR3 has 15 amino acids. With V trimmed by 2 bases and J by 5 bases, 4 bases remained unmatched.

This clone was seen just once. The chain has TRBV5-1 and TRBJ1-5, with 8 bases identical to TRBD1. Germline V gene data show CDR1 as SGHRS and CDR2 as YFSETQ. There are 15 residues in the CDR3. V trimming: 2 bases; J trimming: 0 bases; junction bases outside the gene matches: 1. The CDR3 loop reads CASSLGTGSNQPQHF. The DNA for the CDR3 is TGCGCCAGCAGCTTAGGGACAGGTAGCAATCAGCCCCAGCATTTT.

The gene calls are TRBV5-4 and TRBJ1-6; 11 bases match TRBD1. After removal of 3 bases from V and 6 bases from J, the junction contained 8 bases not matched to a gene. CDR3 length: 17 residues. In germline, CDR1 is SGHNT, CDR2 YYREEE (reference sequence). The DNA of the CDR3 is TGTGCCAGCAGCTGGGGCACAGGGACAGGGGGTAATTCACCCCTCCACTTT. It is translated as CASSWGTGTGGNSPLHF.

This clone was found a few times. The chain couples TRBV9 to TRBJ1-1; TRBD1 aligns across 7 bases. The trim removed 4 bases at V and 5 bases at J, leaving 2 bases unmatched. The germline CDR1 and CDR2 sequences are SGDLS and YYNGEE. CDR3 length: 12 residues. The chain's CDR3 is CASSRQGTEAFF. DNA for the CDR3: TGTGCCAGCAGCAGACAGGGAACTGAAGCTTTCTTT.

This sequence joins TRBV4-1 and TRBJ2-5; 13 bases align to TRBD2. This CDR3 contains 18 residues. Germline trimming cut 3 bases from V and 3 bases from J; bases unmatched to any gene: 10. Germline V lookup: CDR1 MGHRA, CDR2 YSYEKL. DNA of the CDR3: TGCGCCAGCAGCCAGGGCGATCCGGGACTAGCGGGGAAAGAGACCCAGTACTTC. Protein product: CASSQGDPGLAGKETQYF.

The chain joins TRBV7-6 to TRBJ2-2; 7 positions match TRBD2. This CDR3 comprises 15 residues. Germline V lookup: CDR1 SGHVS, CDR2 FNYEAQ. J was trimmed by 13 bases and V by 7 bases; bases with no gene match: 18. CDR3 sequence (DNA): TGTGCCAGCACACCCGGGGGAGAGCGGGGATTAAGGCTGTTTTTT. Translation gives CASTPGGERGLRLFF.

The V call is TRBV6-5, the J call TRBJ1-5, with D uncertain. The CDR3 covers 13 residues. V lost 6 bases to trimming and J lost 7 bases, with 13 bases between them. Germline CDR1 reads MNHEY; CDR2 reads SVGAGI. CDR3 residues: CASSRSPRQPQHF. The CDR3 nucleotides are TGTGCCAGCAGCCGCTCCCCCCGGCAGCCCCAGCATTTT.